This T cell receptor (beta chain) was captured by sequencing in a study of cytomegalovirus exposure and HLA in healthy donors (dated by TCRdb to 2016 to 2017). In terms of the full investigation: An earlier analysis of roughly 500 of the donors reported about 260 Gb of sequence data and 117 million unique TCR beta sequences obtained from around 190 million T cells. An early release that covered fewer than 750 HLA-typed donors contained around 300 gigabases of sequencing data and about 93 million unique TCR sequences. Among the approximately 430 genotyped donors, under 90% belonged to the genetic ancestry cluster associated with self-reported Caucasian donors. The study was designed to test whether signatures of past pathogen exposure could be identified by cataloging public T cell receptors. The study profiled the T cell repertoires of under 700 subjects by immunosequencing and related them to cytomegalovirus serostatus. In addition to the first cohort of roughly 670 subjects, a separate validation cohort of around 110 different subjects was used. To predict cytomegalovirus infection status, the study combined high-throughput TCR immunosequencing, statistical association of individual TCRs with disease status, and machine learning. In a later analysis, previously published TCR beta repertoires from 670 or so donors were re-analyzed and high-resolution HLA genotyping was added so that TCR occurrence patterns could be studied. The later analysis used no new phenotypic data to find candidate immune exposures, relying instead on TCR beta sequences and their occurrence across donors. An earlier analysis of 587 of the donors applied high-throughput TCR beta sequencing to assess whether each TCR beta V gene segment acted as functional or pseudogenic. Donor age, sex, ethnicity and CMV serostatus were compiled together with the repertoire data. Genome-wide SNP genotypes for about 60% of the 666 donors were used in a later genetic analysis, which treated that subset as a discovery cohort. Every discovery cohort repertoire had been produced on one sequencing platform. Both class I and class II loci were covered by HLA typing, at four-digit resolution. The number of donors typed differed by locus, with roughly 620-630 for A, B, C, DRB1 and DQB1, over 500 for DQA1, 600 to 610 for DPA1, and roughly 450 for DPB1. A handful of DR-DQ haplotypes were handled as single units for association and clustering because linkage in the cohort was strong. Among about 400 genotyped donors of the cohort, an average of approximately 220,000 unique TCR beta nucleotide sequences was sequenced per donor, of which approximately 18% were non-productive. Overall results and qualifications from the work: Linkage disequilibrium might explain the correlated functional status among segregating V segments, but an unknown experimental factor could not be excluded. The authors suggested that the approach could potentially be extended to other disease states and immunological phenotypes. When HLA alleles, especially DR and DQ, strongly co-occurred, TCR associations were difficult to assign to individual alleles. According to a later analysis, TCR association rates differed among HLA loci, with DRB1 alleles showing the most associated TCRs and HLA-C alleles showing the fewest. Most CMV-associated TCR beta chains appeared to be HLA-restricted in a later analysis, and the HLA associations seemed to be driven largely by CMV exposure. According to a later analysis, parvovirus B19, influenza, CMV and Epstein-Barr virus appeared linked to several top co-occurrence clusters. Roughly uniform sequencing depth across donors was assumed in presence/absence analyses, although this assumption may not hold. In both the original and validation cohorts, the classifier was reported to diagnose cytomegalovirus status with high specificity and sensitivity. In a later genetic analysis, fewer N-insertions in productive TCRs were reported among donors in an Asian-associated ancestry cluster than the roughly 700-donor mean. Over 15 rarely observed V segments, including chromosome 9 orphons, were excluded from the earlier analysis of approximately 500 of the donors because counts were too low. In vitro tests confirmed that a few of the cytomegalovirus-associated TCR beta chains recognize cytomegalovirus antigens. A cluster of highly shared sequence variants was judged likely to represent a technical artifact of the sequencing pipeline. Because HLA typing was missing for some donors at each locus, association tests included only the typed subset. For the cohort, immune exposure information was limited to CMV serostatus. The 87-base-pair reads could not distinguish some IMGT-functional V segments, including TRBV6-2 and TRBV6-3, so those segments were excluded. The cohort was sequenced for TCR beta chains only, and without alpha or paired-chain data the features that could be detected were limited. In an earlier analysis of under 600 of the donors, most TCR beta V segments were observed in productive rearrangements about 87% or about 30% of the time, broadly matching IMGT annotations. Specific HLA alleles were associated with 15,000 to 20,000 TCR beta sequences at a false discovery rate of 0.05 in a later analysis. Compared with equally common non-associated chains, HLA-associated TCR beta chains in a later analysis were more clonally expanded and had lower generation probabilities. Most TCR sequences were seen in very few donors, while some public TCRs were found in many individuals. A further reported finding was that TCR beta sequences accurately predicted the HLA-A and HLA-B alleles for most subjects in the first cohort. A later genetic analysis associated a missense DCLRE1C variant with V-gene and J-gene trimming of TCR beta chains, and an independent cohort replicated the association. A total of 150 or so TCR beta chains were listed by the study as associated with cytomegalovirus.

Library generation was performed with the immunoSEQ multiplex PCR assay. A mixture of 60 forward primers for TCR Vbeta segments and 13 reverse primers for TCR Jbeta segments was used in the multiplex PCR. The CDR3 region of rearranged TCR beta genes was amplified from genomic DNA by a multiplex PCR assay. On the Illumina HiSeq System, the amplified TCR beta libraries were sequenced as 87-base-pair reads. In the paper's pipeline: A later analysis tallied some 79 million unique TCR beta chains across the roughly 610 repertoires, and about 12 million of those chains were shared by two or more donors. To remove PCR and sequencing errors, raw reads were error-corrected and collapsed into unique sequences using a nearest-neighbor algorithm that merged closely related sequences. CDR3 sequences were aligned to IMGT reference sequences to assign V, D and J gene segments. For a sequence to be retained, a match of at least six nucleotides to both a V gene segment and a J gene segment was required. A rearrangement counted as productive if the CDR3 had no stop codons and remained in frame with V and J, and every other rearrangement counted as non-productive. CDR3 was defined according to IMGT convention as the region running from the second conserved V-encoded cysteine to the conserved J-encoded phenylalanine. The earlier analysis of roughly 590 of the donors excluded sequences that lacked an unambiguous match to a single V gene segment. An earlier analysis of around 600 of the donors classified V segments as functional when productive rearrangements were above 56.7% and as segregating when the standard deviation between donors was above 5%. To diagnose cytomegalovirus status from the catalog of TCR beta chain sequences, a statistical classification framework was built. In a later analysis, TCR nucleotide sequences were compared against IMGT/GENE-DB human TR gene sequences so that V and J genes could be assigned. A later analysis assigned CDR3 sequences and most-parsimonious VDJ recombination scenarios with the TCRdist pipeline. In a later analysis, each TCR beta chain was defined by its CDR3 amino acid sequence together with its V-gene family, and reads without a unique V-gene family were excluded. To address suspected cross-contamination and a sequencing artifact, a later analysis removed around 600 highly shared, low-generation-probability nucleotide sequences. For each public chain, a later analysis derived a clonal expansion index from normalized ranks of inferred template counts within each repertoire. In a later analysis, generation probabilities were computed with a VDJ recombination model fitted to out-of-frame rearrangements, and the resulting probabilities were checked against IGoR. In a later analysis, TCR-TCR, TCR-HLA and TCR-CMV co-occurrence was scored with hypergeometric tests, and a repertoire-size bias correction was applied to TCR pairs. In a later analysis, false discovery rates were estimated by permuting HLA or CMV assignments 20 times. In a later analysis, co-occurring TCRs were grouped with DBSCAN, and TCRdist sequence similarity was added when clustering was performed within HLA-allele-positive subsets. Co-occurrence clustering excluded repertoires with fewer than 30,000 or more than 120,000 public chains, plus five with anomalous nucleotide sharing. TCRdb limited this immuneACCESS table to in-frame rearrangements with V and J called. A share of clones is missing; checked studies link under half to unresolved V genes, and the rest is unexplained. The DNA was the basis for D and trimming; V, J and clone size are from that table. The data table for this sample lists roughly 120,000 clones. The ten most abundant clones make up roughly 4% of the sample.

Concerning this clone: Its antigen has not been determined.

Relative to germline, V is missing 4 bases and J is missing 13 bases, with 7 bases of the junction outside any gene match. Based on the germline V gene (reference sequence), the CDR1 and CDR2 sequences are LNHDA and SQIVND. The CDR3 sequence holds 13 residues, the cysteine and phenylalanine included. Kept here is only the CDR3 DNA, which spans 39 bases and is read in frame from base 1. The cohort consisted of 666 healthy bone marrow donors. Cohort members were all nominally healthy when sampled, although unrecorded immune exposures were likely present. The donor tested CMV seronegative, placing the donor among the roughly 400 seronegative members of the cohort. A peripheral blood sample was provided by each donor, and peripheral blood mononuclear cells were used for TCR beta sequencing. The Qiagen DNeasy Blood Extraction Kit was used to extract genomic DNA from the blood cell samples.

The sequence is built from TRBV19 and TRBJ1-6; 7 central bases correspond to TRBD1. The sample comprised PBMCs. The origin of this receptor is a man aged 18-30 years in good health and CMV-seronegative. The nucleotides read TGTGCCAGTAGTACAACAGGGGTAGGTCCCCTCCACTTT. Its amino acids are CASSTTGVGPLHF.